Below, one TCR beta chain is given with its context. The entry originates in a study of T cells in tuberculosis. Clones were read by immunoSEQ multiplex PCR, and TCRdb kept only the in-frame ones, dropping some. The table has around 60,000 clones, approximately 81% seen once. The CDR3 consists of 15 residues. Germline CDR1 LNHNV, CDR2 YYDKDF (reference sequence). V was clipped by 3 bases and J by 4 bases; unmatched bases: 3. After thawing and overnight rest, PBMC were stained with GMM-loaded CD1B tetramer, viability dye and anti-CD3 for sorting. CD1B tetramers were loaded with Rhodococcus equi-derived C32 glucose monomycolate.

The rearrangement joins TRBV15 to TRBJ2-1; TRBD2 matches at 10 bases. This sequence originates from an adult woman with latent tuberculosis. The source material was CD1b-GMM tetramer-negative cells sorted from PBMCs. CDR3 nucleotides: TGTGCCACCAGCAGGAATAGCGGGGGGTACAATGAGCAGTTCTTC. Protein: CATSRNSGGYNEQFF.